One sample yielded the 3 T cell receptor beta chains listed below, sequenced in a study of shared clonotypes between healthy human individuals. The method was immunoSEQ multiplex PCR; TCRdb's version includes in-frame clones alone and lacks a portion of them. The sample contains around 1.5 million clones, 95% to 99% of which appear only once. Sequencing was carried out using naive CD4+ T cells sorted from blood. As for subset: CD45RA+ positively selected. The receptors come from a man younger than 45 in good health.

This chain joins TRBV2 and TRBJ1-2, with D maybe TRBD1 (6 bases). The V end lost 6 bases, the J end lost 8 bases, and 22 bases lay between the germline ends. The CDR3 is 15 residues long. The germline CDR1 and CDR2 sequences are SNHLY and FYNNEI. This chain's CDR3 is CASSAEGGTDHGYTF. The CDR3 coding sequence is TGTGCCAGCAGCGCGGAGGGGGGGACCGATCACGGCTACACCTTC.

The DNA of the CDR3 is TGTGCCAGCTCACCAAGGGGGTTCAGGCCTAACGGCTACACCTTC. Translating gives CASSPRGFRPNGYTF. The genes are TRBV18 and TRBJ1-2, with D possibly TRBD1 on 6 matching bases. Germline CDR1 reads KGHSH; CDR2 reads LQKENI. The V end lost 2 bases, the J end lost 8 bases, and 18 bases lay between the germline ends. The CDR3 is made up of 15 amino acids.

The CDR3 is CAKGIKQFF. The CDR3 DNA reads as TGTGCCAAGGGGATTAAGCAGTTCTTC. The chain combines TRBV27 with TRBJ2-1; perhaps TRBD1 as D (5 bases). Germline CDR1 is MNHEY and CDR2 is SMNVEV (reference sequence). CDR3 size: 9 residues. Between the trimmed V and J ends, which lost 10 bases and 11 bases, there was a span of 9 bases.